The 28 T cell receptor beta chains given below trace back to one sample, sequenced in a study. TCRdb re-called the 5' RACE reads through MiXCR, storing one row per CDR3 protein. The sample consists of 50,000 to 80,000 distinct CDR3 sequences, approximately 23% of them appearing once. The sample consisted of memory CD4+ T cells sorted from a lymph node. The subset denotes: memory CD4+ T cells, CD4+CD45RO+CD25-. These receptors originate from a female donor with breast cancer.

This clonotype was seen a handful of times. V gene TRBV28 combines with J gene TRBJ2-1; TRBD1 might be the D (5 bases). V was pared by 7 bases and J by 12 bases, with 13 bases between. The germline gives CDR1 MDHEN, CDR2 SYDVKM. The length of the CDR3 is 11 residues. The CDR3 sequence: CASTNRFGQFF. In DNA, the CDR3 is TGTGCCAGCACGAACAGGTTCGGGCAGTTCTTC.

This chain links TRBV7-2 with TRBJ2-1; D is unresolved. V gave up 4 bases and J gave up 5 bases, with 18 bases separating them. The CDR3 sequence is 16 residues long. Germline V gene lookup returns CDR1 SGHTA and CDR2 FQGNSA. The CDR3: CASSSLTGLLNNEQFF. In DNA form, the CDR3 reads TGTGCCAGCAGCTCACTGACCGGGCTACTTAACAATGAGCAGTTCTTC.

The J gene is TRBJ1-2, the V gene TRBV28; perhaps TRBD1 as D (5 bases). Deletions cut 10 bases from V and 7 bases from J, with 19 bases between. Germline CDR1 and CDR2: MDHEN and SYDVKM. This CDR3 comprises 13 residues. The CDR3: CATSGQGLGGYTF. The CDR3 DNA sequence: TGTGCCACTTCCGGGCAGGGCTTAGGTGGCTACACCTTC.

This clonotype has at least ten counts. The chain couples TRBV30 to TRBJ2-5, with D hard to call. The germline V and J ends were trimmed by 3 bases and 5 bases, with 10 bases remaining between them. Germline assignment: CDR1 GTSNPN and CDR2 SVGIG (reference sequence). The CDR3 covers 12 residues. The CDR3 DNA follows: TGTGCCTGGAGACGGCCTCCCGAGACCCAGTACTTC. Translated, it gives CAWRRPPETQYF.

This clonotype was seen more than once but under ten times. This may be a read error: a much more frequent sequence differs by one nucleotide. The genes are TRBV9 and TRBJ2-5, with TRBD2 matching 10 bases. Per the germline V gene, CDR1 is SGDLS and CDR2 is YYNGEE. There are 16 residues in the CDR3. The DNA for the CDR3 is TGTGCCAACAGCGCTCCAGCGGGAGGGCCGTCAGAGACCCAGTACTTC. Its translation is CANSAPAGGPSETQYF.

In this sample, this clonotype turned up many times. J is TRBJ2-2 and V is TRBV6-6, with 8 nucleotides matching TRBD1. The CDR3 is made up of 16 amino acids. The germline CDR1 and CDR2 sequences are MNHNY and SVGAGI (reference sequence). The J segment lost 0 bases and the V segment lost 7 bases, leaving 7 bases of the junction unmatched. The CDR3 reads CASTRQGTANTGELFF. The DNA for the CDR3 is TGTGCCAGCACGCGACAGGGGACCGCGAACACCGGGGAGCTGTTTTTT.

The chain links TRBV18 to TRBJ1-5; D is undetermined. Trimming pared 2 bases from V and 5 bases from J, leaving 13 bases between. This CDR3 is 15 amino acids long. In germline, CDR1 is KGHSH, CDR2 LQKENI. CDR3 sequence reads: CASSPTGNDDQPQHF. As DNA, the CDR3 is TGTGCCAGCTCACCAACCGGGAACGACGATCAGCCCCAGCATTTT.

Note on this clonotype: The CDR3 end shows no conserved phenylalanine or tryptophan, and so a read error is likely. V gene TRBV7-3 combines with J gene TRBJ2-1; no reliable D call. The V and J ends lost 5 bases and 6 bases respectively, with 11 bases between them. CDR1 is SGHTA and CDR2 is FQGTGA in the germline V gene. CDR3 size: 13 residues. This CDR3 is CASSTDPRNEQFS. The CDR3 nucleotides are TGTGCCAGCAGCACTGACCCGCGCAATGAGCAGTTCTCC.

This clonotype has a handful of counts. The J gene is TRBJ1-6, the V gene TRBV5-5; D possibly corresponds to TRBD1 (5 bases). Trimming cost V 2 bases and J 8 bases, with 8 bases left between them. Germline CDR1 reads SGHKS; CDR2 reads YYEKEE (reference sequence). This CDR3 contains 13 residues. The CDR3 here is CASSFGADSPLHF. The CDR3 region has the DNA TGTGCCAGCAGCTTCGGGGCGGATTCACCCCTCCACTTT. The whole variable domain, remainder taken from reference TRBV5-5 and TRBJ1-6, is DAGVTQSPTHLIKTRGQQVTLRCSPISGHKSVSWYQQVLGQGPQFIFQYYEKEERGRGNFPDRFSARQFPNYSSELNVNALLLGDSALYLCASSFGADSPLHFGNGTRLTVT.

The chain carries TRBV5-1 and TRBJ2-1; TRBD2 aligns across 10 bases. The CDR3 covers 15 residues. The germline CDR1 and CDR2 sequences are SGHRS and YFSETQ. V was clipped by 4 bases and J by 3 bases; unmatched bases: 4. In nucleotides, the CDR3 is TGCGCCAGCAGCAAACTAGCGGGGAACTACAATGAGCAGTTCTTC. This codes for CASSKLAGNYNEQFF.

The chain combines TRBV5-1 with TRBJ1-1; 7 bases fit TRBD1. Germline-derived CDR1 and CDR2 are SGHRS and YFSETQ. The CDR3 is 14 residues long. Unmatched junction bases numbered 3, after V lost 0 bases and J lost 4 bases. The CDR3 spells CASSLETGITEAFF. The CDR3 DNA reads TGCGCCAGCAGCTTGGAGACAGGGATCACTGAAGCTTTCTTT.

The chain is built from TRBV5-6 and TRBJ2-5, with a possible D match to TRBD1 (6 bases). CDR1 is SGHDT, CDR2 YYEEEE, per germline. The germline V and J ends were trimmed by 2 bases and 5 bases, with 16 bases remaining between them. The CDR3 is 15 amino acids. CDR3 DNA sequence: TGTGCCAGCAGCTTAAGTAACAGGGTGTGGGAGACCCAGTACTTC. Translation: CASSLSNRVWETQYF.

CDR3 sequence reads: CASSSLRTASSYEQYF. The CDR3 DNA follows: TGCGCCAGCAGCTCGCTGAGGACGGCGTCCTCCTACGAGCAGTACTTC. The V call is TRBV5-1, the J call TRBJ2-7; no firm D call. The CDR3 is 16 amino acids. V was trimmed by 3 bases and J by 0 bases, leaving 16 bases between them. Germline V gene data show CDR1 as SGHRS and CDR2 as YFSETQ. Full variable domain (missing parts from reference TRBV5-1 and TRBJ2-7): KAGVTQTPRYLIKTRGQQVTLSCSPISGHRSVSWYQQTPGQGLQFLFEYFSETQRNKGNFPGRFSGRQFSNSRSEMNVSTLELGDSALYLCASSSLRTASSYEQYFGPGTRLTVT.

This clonotype was counted many times. Written as DNA, the CDR3 is TGTGCCAGCAGCCAAGGGCACGGGGATACGCAGTATTTT. Its translation is CASSQGHGDTQYF. The chain couples TRBV7-3 to TRBJ2-3; D gene ambiguous. The CDR3 consists of 13 residues. With 5 bases removed from V and 6 bases from J, the gap between germline ends came to 12 bases. Germline values: CDR1 SGHTA, CDR2 FQGTGA.

This clonotype came up a few times. The genes are TRBV5-1 and TRBJ1-1; D is unclear. Deletions cut 5 bases from V and 1 base from J, with 12 bases between. Per the germline V gene, CDR1 is SGHRS and CDR2 is YFSETQ. The CDR3 extends over 14 amino acids. The CDR3, as DNA: TGCGCCAGCAGGTTTGACGGACGGAACACTGAAGCTTTCTTT. This gives the protein CASRFDGRNTEAFF.

This clonotype occurred a few times. The genes are TRBV29-1 and TRBJ2-3; D may correspond to TRBD1 or TRBD2 (5 bases each). This CDR3 has 15 amino acids. Trimming removed 4 bases from V and 6 bases from J, with 20 bases in between. Germline values: CDR1 SQVTM, CDR2 ANQGSEA. This CDR3 is CSVAPGPPQEDTQYF. CDR3 bases: TGCAGCGTTGCCCCGGGACCTCCACAAGAGGATACGCAGTATTTT.

The V gene is TRBV7-2, the J gene TRBJ1-1; D remains ambiguous. The V end lost 3 bases, the J end lost 1 base, and 6 bases lay between the germline ends. Germline V gene sequence: CDR1 SGHTA, CDR2 FQGNSA. This CDR3 has 13 residues. CDR3 amino acids: CASSFTRNTEAFF. CDR3 DNA: TGTGCCAGCAGCTTTACACGGAACACTGAAGCTTTCTTT.

This clonotype was counted a few times. This sequence joins TRBV5-1 and TRBJ2-7; the D is unclear. Trimming shortened V by 7 bases and J by 0 bases, and 11 bases separated the two germline ends. Per the germline V gene, CDR1 is SGHRS and CDR2 is YFSETQ. CDR3 size: 13 residues. The CDR3 nucleotides read TGCGCCAGCGCAGCGTGGGGCTCCTACGAGCAGTACTTC. Its protein product is CASAAWGSYEQYF.

This clonotype came up a few times. The chain couples TRBV28 to TRBJ2-7; TRBD1 matches 9 bases. The germline gives CDR1 MDHEN, CDR2 SYDVKM. V lost 2 bases and J lost 6; bases outside the gene matches: 5. CDR3 length: 14 amino acids. The CDR3 DNA reads as TGTGCCAGCAGTTTAGGGACAGGGTTTCGCGAGCAGTACTTC. Encoded protein: CASSLGTGFREQYF.

This clonotype was counted between two and nine times. This chain joins TRBV7-4 and TRBJ2-7; D may match TRBD1 or TRBD2 (5 bases each). CDR1 and CDR2 from the germline V gene are SGHVT and SQSDAQ. The V and J ends lost 8 bases and 3 bases respectively, with 35 bases between them. This CDR3 has 20 amino acids. This chain's CDR3 is CASSPPIFTGTAARRYEQYF. The CDR3 DNA reads TGTGCCAGCTCCCCCCCGATCTTTACCGGGACCGCTGCTCGACGCTACGAGCAGTACTTC.

The chain links TRBV29-1 to TRBJ2-3, with TRBD2 matching over 10 bases. Germline assignment: CDR1 SQVTM and CDR2 ANQGSEA. The CDR3 runs to 13 residues. The J segment lost 6 bases and the V segment lost 6 bases, leaving 6 bases of the junction unmatched. CDR3 sequence reads: CSVGLAPVDTQYF. CDR3 DNA sequence: TGCAGCGTGGGACTAGCGCCAGTGGATACGCAGTATTTT.

The chain is built from TRBV6-5 and TRBJ2-2; TRBD1 might be the D (6 bases). The V end lost 4 bases, the J end lost 2 bases, and 14 bases lay between the germline ends. From germline, CDR1 is MNHEY and CDR2 SVGAGI. The CDR3 extends over 16 amino acids. The CDR3 loop is CASSSDRLGNTGELFF. For the CDR3, the DNA is TGTGCCAGCAGTTCTGACAGGTTGGGAAACACCGGGGAGCTGTTTTTT.

To note about this clonotype: This is likely a read error, given that the CDR3 carries no conserved phenylalanine or tryptophan at its end. The chain couples TRBV5-1 to TRBJ2-5; 7 positions match TRBD2. Germline values: CDR1 SGHRS, CDR2 YFSETQ. The CDR3 extends over 14 amino acids. V trimming: 4 bases; J trimming: 4 bases; junction bases outside the gene matches: 7. The CDR3 DNA reads as TGCGCCAGCAGCCAGGGCGGGAGCTTAGAGACCCAGTACGTC. It specifies CASSQGGSLETQYV.

The gene calls are TRBV4-3 and TRBJ2-2, with 7 bases that match TRBD2. Trimming removed 1 base from V and 5 bases from J; junction bases left unmatched: 4. There are 15 residues in the CDR3. The germline gives CDR1 LGHNA, CDR2 YSLEER. The CDR3 coding sequence is TGCGCCAGCAGCCAAGTGGGAGGGTTGACCGGGGAGCTGTTTTTT. Its translation is CASSQVGGLTGELFF.

This clonotype came up a few times. This chain uses TRBV7-9 with TRBJ2-7, with D unresolved. Between the trimmed V and J ends, which lost 4 bases and 5 bases, there was a span of 12 bases. CDR1 is SEHNR and CDR2 is FQNEAQ in the germline V gene (reference sequence). The CDR3 extends over 13 amino acids. CDR3 region: CASSSARLHEQYF. CDR3 coding DNA: TGTGCCAGCAGCTCTGCACGGCTTCACGAGCAGTACTTC.

This clonotype was recorded a few times. This chain uses TRBV27 with TRBJ1-1; D is unclear. There are 13 residues in the CDR3. Germline V gene lookup returns CDR1 MNHEY and CDR2 SMNVEV (reference sequence). Trimming cost V 6 bases and J 1 base, with 9 bases left between them. CDR3 nucleotide sequence: TGTGCCAGCAGCAACTCTGGGAACACTGAAGCTTTCTTT. Translated: CASSNSGNTEAFF.

This clonotype occurred many times. V is TRBV4-2 and J is TRBJ1-6; 11 bases agree with TRBD1. V lost 3 bases and J lost 9; bases outside the gene matches: 1. The CDR3 spans 14 residues. Per the germline V gene, CDR1 is LGHNA and CDR2 is YNFKEQ. Here the CDR3 reads CASSHGQGASPLHF. CDR3 nucleotides: TGTGCCAGCAGCCATGGACAGGGGGCTTCACCCCTCCACTTT.

The sample holds a few counts of this clonotype. The chain carries TRBV5-4 and TRBJ2-1; 9 nucleotides match TRBD1. Trimming at V came to 3 bases and at J to 10 bases, leaving 11 bases not matched to a gene. This CDR3 region has 15 residues. CDR1 and CDR2 (germline): SGHNT, YYREEE (reference sequence). CDR3 amino acids: CASSSQRQGVSEQFF. Here the CDR3 DNA reads TGTGCCAGCAGCTCGCAACGACAGGGGGTTAGCGAGCAGTTCTTC.